This entry describes one T cell receptor beta chain. Here immunoSEQ multiplex PCR was the method, and the copy in TCRdb shows in-frame clones only, minus some. The sample carries 40,000 to 55,000 clones, 85% to 95% recorded once. V trimming: 6 bases; J trimming: 4 bases; junction bases outside the gene matches: 7. The V gene's germline CDR1 is MNHNY and CDR2 SVGAGI (reference sequence). This CDR3 spans 15 amino acids. The entry originates in a study of T cell changes during pregnancy in multiple sclerosis. Sequenced material: CD4+ T cells from peripheral blood mononuclear cells, taken in the second trimester of pregnancy. The rearrangement joins TRBV6-6 to TRBJ2-1, with TRBD2 matching 9 bases. The source of this sequence is a female donor with multiple sclerosis, enrolled in a pregnancy study. The chain's CDR3 is CASRRGTSGYNEQFF. DNA of the CDR3: TGTGCCAGCAGGCGAGGAACTAGCGGGTACAATGAGCAGTTCTTC.